This is a list of T cell receptor beta chains from one sample in a study of cytomegalovirus exposure and HLA in healthy donors. Measured with immunoSEQ multiplex PCR; TCRdb has only the in-frame clones, and not every one. The sample includes 130,000 to 150,000 clones, around three quarters of them seen just once. Sequencing was carried out using PBMCs. Receptor source: a woman in her 40s in good health and CMV-seropositive. Each CDR3 is given with its conserved first and last residue. A D gene is named only where the DNA matches it firmly. Clone size is shown for a subset of rows, as once, few, many or a class of expanded clone.

d_call	v_call	clone_size	j_call	cdr3_aa	cdr3_nt
.	TRBV9	.	TRBJ1-5	CASSGGQQNQPQHF	TGTGCCAGCAGTGGCGGACAGCAAAATCAGCCCCAGCATTTT
.	TRBV11-2	.	TRBJ2-7	CASSLAASRSYEQYF	TGTGCCAGCAGCTTAGCGGCTAGCCGGAGCTACGAGCAGTACTTC
TRBD1	TRBV2	.	TRBJ1-2	CASSVFVGQGIENGYTF	TGTGCCAGCAGTGTCTTTGTAGGACAGGGGATAGAGAATGGCTACACCTTC
TRBD2	TRBV9	.	TRBJ2-2	CASSVREGLAGLYENTGELFF	TGTGCCAGCAGCGTTAGAGAGGGACTAGCGGGGTTATACGAGAACACCGGGGAGCTGTTTTTT
.	TRBV30	few	TRBJ1-2	CAWSRDFSNYGYTF	TGTGCCTGGAGCCGGGACTTCTCTAACTATGGCTACACCTTC
.	TRBV7-2	few	TRBJ1-1	CASSALAGLGTEAFF	TGTGCCAGCAGCGCCCTAGCGGGGTTGGGCACTGAAGCTTTCTTT
.	TRBV5-1	.	TRBJ2-1	CASSPGGASSYNEQFF	TGCGCCAGCAGCCCGGGGGGCGCGAGCTCCTACAATGAGCAGTTCTTC
.	TRBV28	.	TRBJ1-6	CASSLRFLTGSSPLHF	TGTGCCAGCAGTTTAAGGTTCCTCACTGGGAGTTCACCCCTCCACTTT
.	TRBV7-9	.	TRBJ2-1	CASSTMRNEQFF	TGTGCCAGCAGCACGATGCGGAATGAGCAGTTCTTC
TRBD1	TRBV7-6	.	TRBJ1-1	CASSFSTGGLTEAFF	TGTGCCAGCAGCTTCTCGACAGGGGGCTTAACTGAAGCTTTCTTT
.	TRBV5-4	.	TRBJ2-7	CASSDERDSYEQYF	TGTGCCAGCAGCGACGAGAGGGACTCCTACGAGCAGTACTTC
.	TRBV6-1	.	TRBJ1-2	CASSEAAGAGYGYTF	TGTGCCAGCAGTGAAGCGGCAGGGGCAGGCTATGGCTACACCTTC
TRBD1	TRBV13	few	TRBJ2-5	CASSFNRDRSVETQYF	TGTGCCAGCAGCTTCAACCGGGACAGGAGTGTAGAGACCCAGTACTTC
TRBD1	TRBV28	.	TRBJ2-5	CASSLLAGGQETQYF	TGTGCCAGCAGTTTGCTGGCAGGGGGCCAGGAGACCCAGTACTTC
TRBD1	TRBV6-6	.	TRBJ1-2	CASRLPGTAYGYTF	TGTGCCAGCAGGCTTCCCGGGACAGCCTATGGCTACACCTTC
TRBD2	TRBV28	once	TRBJ2-7	CASSLGLVRTYEQYF	TGTGCCAGCAGTTTAGGACTAGTTAGGACCTACGAGCAGTACTTC
.	TRBV28	.	TRBJ2-7	CASSSLYEQYF	TGTGCCAGCAGTTCCCTCTACGAGCAGTACTTC
TRBD2	TRBV2	.	TRBJ2-3	CASSEARGVAGAPDTQYF	TGTGCCAGCAGTGAAGCGCGGGGCGTAGCGGGGGCACCAGATACGCAGTATTTT
.	TRBV13	.	TRBJ2-5	CASSSSKETQYF	TGTGCCAGCAGCTCATCTAAAGAGACCCAGTACTTC
.	TRBV7-9	.	TRBJ2-5	CASSLARGTQETQYF	TGTGCCAGCAGCTTAGCGCGGGGGACACAAGAGACCCAGTACTTC
.	TRBV19	.	TRBJ2-1	CASSIGGGGGSYNEQFF	TGTGCCAGTAGTATAGGGGGGGGAGGGGGCTCCTACAATGAGCAGTTCTTC
.	TRBV6-5	.	TRBJ1-6	CASSYSSRDSPLHF	TGTGCCAGCAGTTACTCGAGCCGCGATTCACCCCTCCACTTT
TRBD1	TRBV7-2	.	TRBJ1-2	CASSWDSNYGYTF	TGTGCCAGCAGCTGGGACAGCAACTATGGCTACACCTTC
TRBD1	TRBV6-5	.	TRBJ2-7	CASSYSRTGPYEQYF	TGTGCCAGCAGTTACTCGCGGACAGGGCCCTACGAGCAGTACTTC
TRBD2	TRBV4-1	.	TRBJ2-1	CASSQDSSGGNNEQFF	TGCGCCAGCAGCCAAGATTCTAGCGGGGGGAACAATGAGCAGTTCTTC
.	TRBV5-6	.	TRBJ2-3	CASSLVEGKWADTQYF	TGTGCCAGCAGCTTGGTAGAGGGCAAGTGGGCAGATACGCAGTATTTT
.	TRBV11-2	.	TRBJ2-3	CASSLTSDGGRADTQYF	TGTGCCAGCAGCTTAACGAGTGACGGCGGGCGGGCAGATACGCAGTATTTT
.	TRBV7-9	.	TRBJ2-7	CASSLVGRGGGEQYF	TGTGCCAGCAGCTTAGTGGGCAGGGGAGGGGGCGAGCAGTACTTC
.	TRBV2	.	TRBJ1-6	CASSQGTDNSPLHF	TGTGCCAGCAGTCAAGGAACTGATAATTCACCCCTCCACTTT
.	TRBV7-9	.	TRBJ1-2	CASDRLGQRVSYGYTF	TGTGCCAGCGACCGCTTAGGACAGAGAGTTAGTTATGGCTACACCTTC
TRBD1	TRBV5-6	few	TRBJ1-1	CASSLGDRENTEAFF	TGTGCCAGCAGCTTGGGGGACAGGGAGAACACTGAAGCTTTCTTT
.	TRBV5-1	.	TRBJ2-5	CASHFGSQETQYF	TGCGCCAGCCATTTCGGGTCCCAAGAGACCCAGTACTTC
.	TRBV7-3	.	TRBJ2-1	CASSSGREEQFF	TGTGCCAGCAGCTCAGGCCGGGAGGAGCAGTTCTTC
TRBD1	TRBV12-5	.	TRBJ2-3	CASGSGTGVDTQYF	TGTGCTAGTGGCTCCGGGACAGGGGTAGATACGCAGTATTTT
TRBD1	TRBV19	once	TRBJ1-1	CASSMGQGRGTEAFF	TGTGCCAGTAGTATGGGACAGGGGAGGGGCACTGAAGCTTTCTTT
.	TRBV7-9	.	TRBJ1-1	CSSSPQIAVNTEAFF	TGTTCCAGCAGCCCGCAGATAGCAGTGAACACTGAAGCTTTCTTT
.	TRBV9	.	TRBJ1-2	CASKEGGPDTFYGYTF	TGTGCCAGCAAGGAGGGGGGGCCTGACACCTTCTATGGCTACACCTTC
TRBD1	TRBV7-2	.	TRBJ1-2	CASGSMSGQGYYGYTF	TGTGCCAGCGGCAGTATGTCCGGACAGGGTTACTATGGCTACACCTTC
.	TRBV21-1	.	TRBJ2-3	CASTASGGASCVSGTDTQYF	TGTGCCAGCACCGCTAGCGGGGGGGCTAGTTGCGTGTCCGGCACAGATACGCAGTATTTT
TRBD1	TRBV18	.	TRBJ2-7	CASSRDRAYEQYF	TGTGCCAGCTCCCGGGACAGGGCCTACGAGCAGTACTTC
.	TRBV28	.	TRBJ2-3	CASSLRSGEGITDTQYF	TGTGCCAGCAGTTTGCGGTCAGGGGAGGGGATCACAGATACGCAGTATTTT
TRBD2	TRBV9	.	TRBJ2-3	CASSPRTSGGTDTQYF	TGTGCCAGCAGCCCCCGGACTAGCGGGGGCACAGATACGCAGTATTTT
TRBD1	TRBV7-9	.	TRBJ1-5	CASSRETGDQPQHF	TGTGCCAGCAGCCGAGAGACAGGGGATCAGCCCCAGCATTTT
.	TRBV5-6	few	TRBJ1-1	CASSLVSWALNTEAFF	TGTGCCAGCAGCTTGGTGTCTTGGGCCCTGAACACTGAAGCTTTCTTT
TRBD1	TRBV5-1	once	TRBJ1-1	CASSWGQGVDGTEAFF	TGCGCCAGCAGCTGGGGACAGGGGGTAGACGGCACTGAAGCTTTCTTT
.	TRBV7-2	.	TRBJ2-7	CASSLAPGEREQYF	TGTGCCAGCAGCTTAGCGCCAGGCGAAAGGGAGCAGTACTTC
.	TRBV2	.	TRBJ1-1	CASSPFNTEAFF	TGTGCCAGCAGCCCCTTTAACACTGAAGCTTTCTTT
.	TRBV28	few	TRBJ1-5	CASRTPGHRAQHF	TGTGCCAGCAGAACCCCGGGACACCGGGCCCAGCATTTT
.	TRBV11-2	few	TRBJ2-5	CASSLRWTIGTQETQYF	TGTGCCAGCAGTTTGCGATGGACTATCGGGACCCAAGAGACCCAGTACTTC
TRBD2	TRBV9	.	TRBJ2-5	CASSVYGGEETQYF	TGTGCCAGCAGCGTCTACGGGGGGGAAGAGACCCAGTACTTC
TRBD2	TRBV25-1	.	TRBJ2-7	CASSWGSGGTYEQYF	TGTGCCAGCAGTTGGGGGTCGGGGGGGACCTACGAGCAGTACTTC
TRBD2	TRBV10-3	.	TRBJ2-5	CAISELAGGLAQYF	TGTGCCATCAGTGAGTTAGCGGGGGGTCTCGCCCAGTACTTC
TRBD2	TRBV14	.	TRBJ2-3	CASSQGLAGTNEGDTQYF	TGTGCCAGCAGCCAAGGGCTAGCGGGGACTAACGAGGGAGATACGCAGTATTTT
TRBD1	TRBV13	.	TRBJ2-1	CASSRGTVNEQFF	TGTGCCAGCAGCCGAGGGACAGTTAATGAGCAGTTCTTC
.	TRBV7-9	.	TRBJ1-1	CASSSPPTRDEAFF	TGTGCCAGCAGCTCACCACCTACGCGGGACGAAGCTTTCTTT
TRBD2	TRBV15	.	TRBJ2-7	CATSRGGTSGAYEQYF	TGTGCCACCAGCAGGGGAGGGACTAGCGGGGCCTACGAGCAGTACTTC
TRBD1	TRBV6-1	.	TRBJ2-3	CASSEVIKTGGLNTQYF	TGTGCCAGCAGTGAAGTTATAAAAACAGGGGGCCTGAATACGCAGTATTTT
.	TRBV6-1	.	TRBJ1-1	CASSYQGGTEAFF	TGTGCCAGCAGTTATCAGGGCGGCACTGAAGCTTTCTTT
.	TRBV18	.	TRBJ1-1	CASSPSRVEGTEAFF	TGTGCCAGCTCACCATCACGTGTTGAGGGCACTGAAGCTTTCTTT